A selection of T cell receptor beta chains follows, all from one sample in a study of blood T cells in healthy people across ages. TCRdb analysed the 5' RACE reads with MiXCR anew, one entry per CDR3 protein. The data hold under 700,000 distinct CDR3 sequences, with approximately 25% observed a single time. The same sample was also used in a study of T cells of mothers and their children.

Sequencing was done on a sample of blood. All receptors derive from a boy under 18 in good health. Both conserved end residues are part of each CDR3. Fields, in order: clone size, J gene, V gene, D gene, CDR3 DNA, CDR3 protein. D genes are given only for firm matches. The size field is filled for only some rows; it gives once, few, many or a size class.

. TRBJ2-1 TRBV5-1 TRBD2 TGCGCCAGCAGCTCAAATAGCGGGAGGGCCGCGTACAATGAGCAGTTCTTC CASSSNSGRAAYNEQFF
few TRBJ2-7 TRBV12-3/TRBV12-4 . TGTGCCAGCTCCAGGGCGCGGAACGAGCAGTACTTC CASSRARNEQYF
. TRBJ2-1 TRBV28 TRBD2 TGTGCCAGCAGTCCCACTAGCGGGAATGAGCAGTTCTTC CASSPTSGNEQFF
. TRBJ2-3 TRBV3-1 . TGCGCCAGCAGCCAAGATTATTGGAGTGTCGGAGATACGCAGTATTTT CASSQDYWSVGDTQYF
few TRBJ2-1 TRBV7-2 . TGTGCCAGCAGCAAAAGGCGGACCTTGGATGAGCAGTTCTTC CASSKRRTLDEQFF
. TRBJ2-5 TRBV10-3 TRBD2 TGTGCCATCAGTGAGTCGGCCGGACTAGCGGGAGGGCCTTTGGAGACCCAGTACTTC CAISESAGLAGGPLETQYF
. TRBJ2-1 TRBV25-1 . TGTGTCAGCAGTGAATTAGTTGAGCAGTTCTTC CVSSELVEQFF
. TRBJ1-2 TRBV7-9 . TGTGCCAGCAGCGTTTCTGCTGGCTACACCTTC CASSVSAGYTF
. TRBJ1-2 TRBV7-9 . TGTGCCAGCAGCTTATGGGGGACCTTCTCAACCTTC CASSLWGTFSTF
. TRBJ2-1 TRBV28 TRBD2 TGTGCCAGCAGCGTGGGGGGGGTTGGCTCCTACAATGAGCAGTTCTTC CASSVGGVGSYNEQFF
. TRBJ2-1 TRBV12-3/TRBV12-4 TRBD2 TGTGCCAGCAGCTTCCTCCCTAGCGGGGGGCTCCCCGAGCAGTTCTTC CASSFLPSGGLPEQFF
. TRBJ2-7 TRBV3-1 . TGTGCCAGCAGCCAAGCCAGCGCAAGCTCCTACGAGCAGTACTTC CASSQASASSYEQYF
few TRBJ2-7 TRBV7-2 . TGTGCCAGCAGCTTAGGAGCGGTGGGGGGCTACGAGCAGTACTTC CASSLGAVGGYEQYF
. TRBJ1-2 TRBV27 . TGTGCCAGCAGGGCCTTTGTGGGCTATGGCTACACCTTC CASRAFVGYGYTF
few TRBJ2-5 TRBV12-3/TRBV12-4 TRBD2 TGTGCCAGCAGTTTAGTCCTAGCGGGAGGTGAGACCCAGTACTTC CASSLVLAGGETQYF
. TRBJ2-7 TRBV6-5 TRBD1 TGTGCCAGCAGTAGCGACAGGGGGCTTAGCGAGCAGTACTTC CASSSDRGLSEQYF